Below, 29 T cell receptor beta chains from the same sample are listed, as sequenced in a study of beta chain features in type 1 diabetes (dated by TCRdb to between 2017 and 2018). Libraries were made using the immunoSEQ multiplex PCR assay. The entire amount of isolated RNA was reverse transcribed using the High Capacity cDNA Reverse Transcription Kit, so the sequenced TCRB transcripts were expressed ones. Imported from immuneACCESS, the table was reduced by TCRdb to in-frame sequences with V and J called. These copies leave out some clones; in studies compared against another copy, an unresolved V gene accounts for under half, and the cause of the remainder is not known. The sample table holds around 710,000 clones, of which 9.5% to 15% were seen once. The ten largest clones capture about 0.11% of the sample. Points the paper makes about the study in general: Type 1 diabetes patients showed a moderate but significant shortening of TCRB CDR3 length in all four CD4+ subsets.

Antigens of these TCRs are unknown. The sequenced sample consisted of naive CD4+ T cells from blood. The cell subset or site label, read with the paper, signifies: true naive CD4+ T cells. The receptors were gathered from a man aged 30 to 45 with type 1 diabetes.

The genes are TRBV7-8 and TRBJ1-1; 9 positions agree with TRBD1. The CDR3 is 18 residues long. CDR1 SGHVS and CDR2 FQNEAQ come from the germline V gene. With 6 bases clipped from V and 4 bases from J, the junction kept 18 bases outside the gene matches. The CDR3 spells CASRIADRGRSLGTEAFF. CDR3 bases: TGTGCCAGCAGGATCGCGGACAGGGGCCGAAGTTTGGGCACTGAAGCTTTCTTT. The variable domain in full, completed from reference TRBV7-8 and TRBJ1-1, reads GAGVSQSPRYKVAKRGQDVALRCDPISGHVSLFWYQQALGQGPEFLTYFQNEAQLDKSGLPSDRFFAERPEGSVSTLKIQRTQQEDSAVYLCASRIADRGRSLGTEAFFGQGTRLTVV.

Comments on this clone: The same CDR3 is also encoded by other DNA sequences in this sample. The chain has TRBV5-1 and TRBJ1-2, with TRBD1 as a possible D gene (6 bases). V was shortened by 0 bases and J by 2 bases, with 8 bases between the two germline ends. There are 14 residues in the CDR3. CDR1 and CDR2 from the germline V gene are SGHRS and YFSETQ. CDR3 residues: CASSLEQGNYGYTF. DNA for the CDR3: TGCGCCAGCAGCTTGGAACAGGGAAACTATGGCTACACCTTC.

The V and J genes are TRBV4-3 and TRBJ1-5, with no clear D. Germline V gene lookup returns CDR1 LGHNA and CDR2 YSLEER. Trimming stripped 0 bases from V and 5 bases from J, with 11 bases between. The CDR3 length is 15 residues. Here the CDR3 DNA reads TGCGCCAGCAGCCAAGACTGGACGGCAGATCAGCCCCAGCATTTT. As protein: CASSQDWTADQPQHF.

This clone showed up just a few times. J is TRBJ1-6 and V is TRBV6-5, with D tentatively TRBD1 (6 bases). The length of the CDR3 is 14 residues. Trimming left V 4 bases short and J 15 bases short, with 19 bases between. Per the germline V gene, CDR1 is MNHEY and CDR2 is SVGAGI. The CDR3 protein is CASSSHTGSVDLHF. The CDR3 nucleotides are TGTGCCAGCAGTTCACACACAGGGTCCGTGGACCTCCACTTT.

The chain couples TRBV29-1 to TRBJ1-2; 12 bases match TRBD1. V shed 7 bases and J 5 bases; nucleotides not matched to a gene: 8. CDR1 and CDR2 from the germline V gene are SQVTM and ANQGSEA. The CDR3 consists of 14 residues. CDR3 DNA sequence: TGCAGCGGCGGGACAGGGGGCGCGGGGTATGGCTACACCTTC. Its protein product is CSGGTGGAGYGYTF.

This chain links TRBV4-3 with TRBJ2-1; possible D gene TRBD2, 6 bases. The CDR3 totals 14 residues. V was clipped by 4 bases and J by 4 bases, with 11 bases between them. Germline V gene sequence: CDR1 LGHNA, CDR2 YSLEER. The DNA of the CDR3 is TGCGCCAGCAGCCCCGGGGGACGGTACAATGAGCAGTTCTTC. The encoded protein is CASSPGGRYNEQFF.

There are a few counts of this clone. The chain carries TRBV11-2 and TRBJ1-5; TRBD1 agrees at 7 bases. The CDR3 is 14 residues long. J gave up 7 bases and V 5 bases, and 8 bases lay outside the gene matches. Germline-derived CDR1 and CDR2 are SGHAT and FQNNGV. For the CDR3, the DNA is TGTGCCAGCAGCCCCGGGACAGACAGCCAGCCCCAGCATTTT. This codes for CASSPGTDSQPQHF. Together with reference TRBV11-2 and TRBJ1-5, the CDR3 gives the full variable domain: EAGVAQSPRYKIIEKRQSVAFWCNPISGHATLYWYQQILGQGPKLLIQFQNNGVVDDSQLPKDRFSAERLKGVDSTLKIQPAKLEDSAVYLCASSPGTDSQPQHFGDGTRLSIL.

This clone occurred a few times. The chain has TRBV5-1 and TRBJ2-7; D uncertain. CDR1 is SGHRS and CDR2 is YFSETQ in the germline V gene. The CDR3 covers 14 residues. Trimming pared 4 bases from V and 0 bases from J, leaving 11 bases between. CDR3 DNA sequence: TGCGCCAGCAGCCAAGGCTGGAGCTCCTACGAGCAGTACTTC. Protein: CASSQGWSSYEQYF.

This clone was recorded a few times. The chain links TRBV19 to TRBJ1-2, with D unresolved. From germline, CDR1 is LNHDA and CDR2 SQIVND (reference sequence). This CDR3 has 12 residues. The V end lost 4 bases, the J end lost 7 bases, and 10 bases lay between the germline ends. CDR3 residues: CASSTTWGGYTF. In nucleotides, the CDR3 is TGTGCCAGTAGTACCACGTGGGGTGGCTACACCTTC.

The chain has TRBV7-9 and TRBJ1-4, with 7 positions matching TRBD1. There are 13 residues in the CDR3. The V segment lost 5 bases and the J segment 7 bases; nucleotides outside the gene matches: 4. Germline CDR1 SEHNR, CDR2 FQNEAQ (reference sequence). The CDR3 spells CASSEGAGEKLFF. DNA of the CDR3: TGTGCCAGCAGCGAGGGGGCTGGTGAAAAACTGTTTTTT.

The chain joins TRBV4-3 to TRBJ1-2, with D perhaps matching TRBD1 (5 bases). Germline assignment: CDR1 LGHNA and CDR2 YSLEER. The CDR3 has 15 amino acids. With 4 bases removed from V and 0 bases from J, the gap between germline ends came to 12 bases. CDR3 sequence: CASSRTGLPNYGYTF. In nucleotides, the CDR3 is TGCGCCAGCAGCCGAACAGGCCTACCTAACTATGGCTACACCTTC.

This clone was detected only a few times. The chain combines TRBV29-1 with TRBJ1-5, with unresolved D. This CDR3 spans 12 amino acids. The V end was cut by 5 bases, the J end by 3 bases, with 8 bases between. CDR1 and CDR2 from the germline V gene are SQVTM and ANQGSEA. CDR3: CSVLGNNQPQHF. The CDR3 coding sequence is TGCAGCGTTTTAGGGAACAATCAGCCCCAGCATTTT.

This clone came up a few times. V gene TRBV29-1 combines with J gene TRBJ1-2, with D uncertain. There are 13 residues in the CDR3. The germline CDR1 and CDR2 sequences are SQVTM and ANQGSEA. Trimming cost V 3 bases and J 4 bases, with 12 bases left between them. The CDR3 sequence: CSVDGVWGYGYTF. The CDR3 coding sequence is TGCAGCGTTGACGGGGTTTGGGGCTATGGCTACACCTTC.

The chain joins TRBV7-7 to TRBJ2-5; D remains ambiguous. The V end lost 0 bases, the J end lost 5 bases, and 10 bases lay between the germline ends. CDR1 SSHAT and CDR2 FNYEAQ come from the germline V gene (reference sequence). The length of the CDR3 is 14 residues. The CDR3 spells CASSLAHMAETQYF. The CDR3 DNA sequence: TGTGCCAGCAGCTTAGCCCACATGGCTGAGACCCAGTACTTC.

This clone has just a few counts. V gene TRBV25-1 combines with J gene TRBJ2-5, with 13 bases aligning to TRBD2. Trimming at V came to 10 bases and at J to 5 bases, leaving 4 bases not matched to a gene. The germline V gene has CDR1 MGHDK and CDR2 SYGVNS. This CDR3 contains 13 residues. CDR3 in DNA: TGTGCCACGGGACTAGCGGGGAGGGAGACCCAGTACTTC. It encodes CATGLAGRETQYF. Full variable domain (remainder filled in from reference TRBV25-1 and TRBJ2-5): EADIYQTPRYLVIGTGKKITLECSQTMGHDKMYWYQQDPGMELHLIHYSYGVNSTEKGDLSSESTVSRIRTEHFPLTLESARPSHTSQYLCATGLAGRETQYFGPGTRLLVL.

About this clone: Other DNA sequences from this sample encode an identical CDR3 as well. The chain employs TRBV5-1 and TRBJ2-7, with D possibly TRBD1 on 5 matching bases. Germline CDR1 reads SGHRS; CDR2 reads YFSETQ. The CDR3 spans 12 residues. The V end lost 3 bases, the J end lost 4 bases, and 8 bases lay between the germline ends. The CDR3 DNA sequence: TGCGCCAGCAGCTCGCAGGGTTACGAGCAGTACTTC. This codes for CASSSQGYEQYF. The entire variable domain, with the rest obtained from reference TRBV5-1 and TRBJ2-7, is as follows: KAGVTQTPRYLIKTRGQQVTLSCSPISGHRSVSWYQQTPGQGLQFLFEYFSETQRNKGNFPGRFSGRQFSNSRSEMNVSTLELGDSALYLCASSSQGYEQYFGPGTRLTVT.

The chain is built from TRBV30 and TRBJ1-2, with no clear D. Trimming cost V 2 bases and J 4 bases, with 17 bases left between them. From germline, CDR1 is GTSNPN and CDR2 SVGIG (reference sequence). This CDR3 contains 15 residues. The CDR3 region is CAWSLQPVSLYGYTF. In DNA form, the CDR3 reads TGTGCCTGGAGTCTACAACCCGTATCTCTCTATGGCTACACCTTC.

The rearrangement links TRBV7-6 to TRBJ2-1; the match to TRBD2 covers 11 bases. This CDR3 contains 15 residues. The ends lost 5 bases at V and 4 bases at J; junction bases unmatched: 4. Germline CDR1 and CDR2: SGHVS and FNYEAQ. The CDR3 nucleotides read TGTGCCAGCAGCGTAACTAGCGGGGGTTACAATGAGCAGTTCTTC. This codes for CASSVTSGGYNEQFF.

The rearrangement joins TRBV4-3 to TRBJ1-2, with unresolved D. Germline CDR1 LGHNA, CDR2 YSLEER. V gave up 1 base and J gave up 1 base, with 7 bases separating them. There are 14 residues in the CDR3. This CDR3 is CASSQAPVNYGYTF. For the CDR3, the DNA is TGCGCCAGCAGCCAAGCTCCGGTTAACTATGGCTACACCTTC.

The chain combines TRBV2 with TRBJ2-7, with 8 bases that match TRBD1. In germline, CDR1 is SNHLY, CDR2 FYNNEI. The junction had 6 bases not matched to a gene; V was cut back by 7 bases and J by 1 base. The CDR3 sequence is 14 residues long. This CDR3 is CASNIRDRSYEQYF. CDR3 DNA: TGTGCCAGCAATATTCGGGACAGGTCCTACGAGCAGTACTTC.

The CDR3 DNA follows: TGTGCCAGCAGTCTCGCCGGGACAGGGACAGATACGCAGTATTTT. This codes for CASSLAGTGTDTQYF. This chain connects TRBV27 to TRBJ2-3; 9 bases fit TRBD1. CDR3 length: 15 amino acids. Germline CDR1 and CDR2: MNHEY and SMNVEV (reference sequence). V gave up 5 bases and J gave up 3 bases; unmatched junction bases: 6.

The chain is built from TRBV5-4 and TRBJ2-2; a weak D match, TRBD1 (5 bases). From germline, CDR1 is SGHNT and CDR2 YYREEE (reference sequence). Trimming stripped 0 bases from V and 7 bases from J, with 10 bases between. The CDR3 is made up of 14 amino acids. This chain's CDR3 is CASSLGQGIGELFF. The CDR3 DNA follows: TGTGCCAGCAGCTTGGGTCAGGGAATCGGGGAGCTGTTTTTT.

In this sample, this clone turned up a few times. The genes are TRBV5-6 and TRBJ2-4; D may correspond to TRBD1 or TRBD2 (5 bases each). The CDR3 covers 13 residues. Germline values: CDR1 SGHDT, CDR2 YYEEEE. The V end lost 9 bases, the J end lost 6 bases, and 16 bases lay between the germline ends. CDR3 sequence reads: CANVVGPPNIQYF. Here the CDR3 DNA reads TGTGCCAACGTTGTGGGACCTCCAAACATTCAGTACTTC.

This clone was detected only a few times. The J gene is TRBJ1-6, the V gene TRBV5-6; 10 bases align to TRBD1. The ends lost 3 bases at V and 4 bases at J; junction bases unmatched: 7. CDR3 length equals 17 residues. The V gene's germline CDR1 is SGHDT and CDR2 YYEEEE. CDR3 bases: TGTGCCAGCAGCTCCTTGGACAGGGGGTCATATAATTCACCCCTCCACTTT. Its protein product is CASSSLDRGSYNSPLHF.

This clone came up a few times. The chain uses TRBV4-3 and TRBJ2-3, with TRBD2 matching 9 bases. The CDR3 length is 21 residues. CDR1 and CDR2 (germline): LGHNA, YSLEER. Trimming took 0 bases from V and 0 from J; bases not matched to a gene: 16. The CDR3, as DNA: TGCGCCAGCAGCCAAGATGGGCTAGCGGGGACGAACCGAGCGAGCACAGATACGCAGTATTTT. Encoded protein: CASSQDGLAGTNRASTDTQYF.

This clone has a handful of counts. The junction departs from germline at one end; a sequencing error may be responsible. The V gene is TRBV7-7, the J gene TRBJ2-5; D might be TRBD1 (5 bases). The CDR3 extends over 13 amino acids. Germline CDR1 and CDR2: SSHAT and FNYEAQ (reference sequence). The CDR3 sequence is CASSLGVWETQYF. For the CDR3, the DNA is TGTGCTAGCAGCTTAGGGGTTTGGGAGACCCAGTACTTC. Drawing the rest from reference TRBV7-7 and TRBJ2-5, the complete variable domain is GAGVSQSPRYKVTKRGQDVTLRCDPISSHATLYWYQQALGQGPEFLTYFNYEAQPDKSGLPSDRFSAERPEGSISTLTIQRTEQRDSAMYRCASSLGVWETQYFGPGTRLLVL.

The DNA for the CDR3 is TGCAGCGTTGAATTTGGGGTCTCTGGAAACACCATATATTTT. Its translation: CSVEFGVSGNTIYF. The V gene is TRBV29-1, the J gene TRBJ1-3; no firm D call. The CDR3 is 14 amino acids. V was clipped by 2 bases and J by 0 bases, with 8 bases between them. Germline V gene lookup returns CDR1 SQVTM and CDR2 ANQGSEA.

V and J are TRBV6-6 and TRBJ2-7; TRBD2 matches at 9 bases. Germline-derived CDR1 and CDR2 are MNHNY and SVGAGI (reference sequence). V gave up 4 bases and J gave up 7 bases; unmatched junction bases: 14. The CDR3 loop spans 16 amino acids. The CDR3 here is CASSSRGAGTSWEQYF. CDR3 DNA: TGTGCCAGCAGTTCTAGGGGCGCCGGGACTAGCTGGGAGCAGTACTTC.

There are a few counts of this clone. The chain employs TRBV12-5 and TRBJ2-1; TRBD2 matches at 14 bases. V trimming: 4 bases; J trimming: 15 bases; junction bases outside the gene matches: 14. Germline lookup yields CDR1 LGHNT and CDR2 FRNRAP. CDR3 length: 16 residues. The CDR3 DNA is TGTGCTAGTGGTTCGACGGGTCGGACTAGCGGGGGGACAGGGTTCTTC. Its translation: CASGSTGRTSGGTGFF.